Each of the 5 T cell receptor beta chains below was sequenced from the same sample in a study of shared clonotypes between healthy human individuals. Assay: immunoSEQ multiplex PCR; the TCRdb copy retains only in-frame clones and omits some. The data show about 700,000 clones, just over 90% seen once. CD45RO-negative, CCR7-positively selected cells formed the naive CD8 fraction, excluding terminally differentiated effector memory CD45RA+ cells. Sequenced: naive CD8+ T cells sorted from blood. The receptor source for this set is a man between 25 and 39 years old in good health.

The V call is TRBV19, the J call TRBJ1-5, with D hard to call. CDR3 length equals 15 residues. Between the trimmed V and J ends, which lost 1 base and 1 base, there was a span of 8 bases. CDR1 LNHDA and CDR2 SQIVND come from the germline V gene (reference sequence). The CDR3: CASSIASGSNQPQHF. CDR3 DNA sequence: TGTGCCAGTAGTATAGCCAGCGGGAGCAATCAGCCCCAGCATTTT.

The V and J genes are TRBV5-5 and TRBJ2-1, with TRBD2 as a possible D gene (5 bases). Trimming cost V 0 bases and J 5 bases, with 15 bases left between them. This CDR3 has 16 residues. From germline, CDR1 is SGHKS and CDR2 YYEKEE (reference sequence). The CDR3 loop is CASSLASGSLHNEQFF. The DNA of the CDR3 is TGTGCCAGCAGCTTGGCTTCGGGGTCTCTCCACAATGAGCAGTTCTTC.

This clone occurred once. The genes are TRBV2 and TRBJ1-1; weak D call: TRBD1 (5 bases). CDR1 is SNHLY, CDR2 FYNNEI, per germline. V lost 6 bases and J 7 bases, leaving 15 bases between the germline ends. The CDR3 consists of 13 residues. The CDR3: CASRSTPGLEAFF. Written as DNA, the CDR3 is TGTGCCAGCAGGTCCACGCCAGGGCTTGAAGCTTTCTTT.

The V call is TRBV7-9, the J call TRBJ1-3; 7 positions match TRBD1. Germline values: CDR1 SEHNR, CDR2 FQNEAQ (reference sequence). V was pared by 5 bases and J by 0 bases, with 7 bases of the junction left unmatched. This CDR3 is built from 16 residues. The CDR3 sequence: CASSTSTGLSGNTIYF. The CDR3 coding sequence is TGTGCCAGCAGCACGTCGACAGGGCTCTCTGGAAACACCATATATTTT.

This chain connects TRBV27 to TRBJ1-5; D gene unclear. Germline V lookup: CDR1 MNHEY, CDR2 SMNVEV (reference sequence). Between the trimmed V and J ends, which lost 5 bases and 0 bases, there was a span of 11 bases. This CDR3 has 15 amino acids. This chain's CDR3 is CASSPDGDSNQPQHF. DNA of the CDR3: TGTGCCAGCAGTCCGGACGGAGATAGCAATCAGCCCCAGCATTTT.